The T cell receptor (beta chain) under discussion was sequenced for a study of shared clonotypes between healthy human individuals. Study findings and constraints: About 5% of naive CD4 clonotypes were shared across four donors.

The naive CD8 fraction comprised CD45RO-negative cells positively selected for CCR7 and excluded terminally differentiated effector memory CD45RA+ cells. Donors were healthy HIV-negative adults without recently reported acute infections or vaccinations. Within Nashville, Tennessee resided all donors, each a Caucasian adult. Data came from immunoSEQ multiplex PCR; TCRdb stores just in-frame clones and leaves some out. Of millions of clones in the sample, approximately 94% are singletons; the top ten hold 1.5% to 2%. J lost 3 bases, V lost 5 bases, and 9 bases had no gene match. Per germline, CDR1 MDHEN and CDR2 SYDVKM. CDR3 length: 15 amino acids. In regard to this clone: Its antigen is not identified.

This clonotype was obtained from a man in his late teens or twenties in good health. Some clones in this sample may be carry-over from other donors' samples. Sequenced material: naive CD8+ T cells from PBMCs. The chain joins TRBV28 to TRBJ1-2, with TRBD1 matching over 7 bases. The CDR3 region is CASSQALQGYYGYTF. The CDR3 nucleotides are TGTGCCAGCAGTCAGGCCTTACAGGGGTACTATGGCTACACCTTC.